The text below deals with one TCR beta chain. Its antigen is not known. These data originate in a study of T cells after yellow fever vaccination. MiXCR, applied by TCRdb to the 5' RACE reads, yields one record per CDR3 protein. The data hold 100,000 to 150,000 distinct CDR3 sequences, with roughly 9% observed a single time. Study outcomes and limitations: There was a possibility that FACS-sorted repertoires contained abundant clonotypes contaminating from the bulk population.

The CDR3 spans 18 residues. Trimming removed 1 base from V and 1 base from J; junction bases left unmatched: 11. Per germline, CDR1 SGHVS and CDR2 FQNEAQ. The sequence was collected from a man younger than 35 who received the YFV17D yellow fever vaccine. The specimen comprised CD8+ T cells sorted from PBMCs, sampled on the day of the yellow fever booster vaccination. The chain employs TRBV7-8 and TRBJ2-7, with TRBD2 matching 9 bases. DNA for the CDR3: TGTGCCAGCAGCTTAGTTTCGTCGGAGACTAGCGGTTCCTACGAGCAGTACGTC. It specifies CASSLVSSETSGSYEQYV.